Each of the 27 T cell receptor beta chains below was sequenced from the same sample in a study of T cell repertoires in cytomegalovirus infection. The antigens for these receptors are not known. Each CDR3 protein gets one entry after TCRdb re-called the reads with MiXCR. The sample yields 900,000 to 950,000 distinct CDR3 sequences, 30% to 40% seen once. Sequences were derived from cultured CD8+ T cells from PBMCs, sampled from culture after CMV antigen stimulation. Receptor source: a human donor in good health (CMV status not recorded). Some clones in this sample may be carry-over from other donors' samples.

This clonotype was seen repeatedly, ten times or more. The chain joins TRBV7-2 to TRBJ2-3; tentatively, D is TRBD1 (5 bases). The CDR3 is 17 amino acids. Germline assignment: CDR1 SGHTA and CDR2 FQGNSA. The germline V and J ends were trimmed by 1 base and 2 bases, with 16 bases remaining between them. Here the CDR3 DNA reads TGTGCCAGCAGCTTAGATGTTTCAGGGCTGTCCACAGATACGCAGTATTTT. Translation: CASSLDVSGLSTDTQYF.

This chain connects TRBV7-2 to TRBJ1-1; D gene uncertain. Trimming removed 1 base from V and 9 bases from J, with 9 bases in between. The CDR3 is 12 residues long. Germline V gives CDR1 SGHTA, CDR2 FQGNSA. CDR3 DNA sequence: TGTGCCAGCAGCTTAGGAGTACTGAAAGCTTTCTTT. It specifies CASSLGVLKAFF.

A remark on this clonotype: The germline gene is not matched at one end of the junction; a read error may be the cause. V usage is TRBV12-3 or TRBV12-4 and J usage is TRBJ1-1; the match to TRBD1 covers 7 bases. The CDR3 covers 15 residues. CDR3 DNA: TGTGCCAGCAGCTACTTAACAGGGGTGGACACTGAAGGTTTCTTT. Translated, it gives CASSYLTGVDTEGFF.

The chain couples TRBV5-6 to TRBJ1-2; D call uncertain. Per the germline V gene, CDR1 is SGHDT and CDR2 is YYEEEE. V was clipped by 1 base and J by 7 bases, with 14 bases between them. CDR3 length: 14 amino acids. CDR3 sequence (DNA): TGTGCCAGCAGCTTGCATTCTCGCCGGGGTGGCTACACCTTC. Translated: CASSLHSRRGGYTF.

The chain joins TRBV20-1 to TRBJ2-7; D is undetermined. The V and J ends lost 1 base and 6 bases respectively, with 16 bases between them. Germline V gives CDR1 DFQATT, CDR2 SNEGSKA (reference sequence). This CDR3 is 14 amino acids long. The DNA of the CDR3 is TGCAGTGCTAGAGTGAAGGGTCGGGCTAGCGAGCAGTACTTC. This codes for CSARVKGRASEQYF.

This clonotype turned up a few times. V is TRBV2 and J is TRBJ2-7; D not certain. The germline V gene has CDR1 SNHLY and CDR2 FYNNEI. The CDR3 extends over 12 amino acids. The ends were cut back, 4 bases at V and 5 bases at J, with 9 bases in the middle. The CDR3 DNA sequence: TGTGCCAGCAGTGTGGCCTTTCACGAGCAGTACTTC. Amino acid sequence: CASSVAFHEQYF.

The rearrangement uses TRBV20-1 and TRBJ2-1, with D perhaps given as TRBD1 or TRBD2 (5 bases each). V shed 0 bases and J shed 5 bases, with 17 bases lying between them. CDR3 length: 16 amino acids. Germline V gene sequence: CDR1 DFQATT, CDR2 SNEGSKA (reference sequence). CDR3 nucleotides: TGCAGTGCTAGAGATCCGACTGGGACCCCGAACAATGAGCAGTTCTTC. This gives the protein CSARDPTGTPNNEQFF.

This clonotype was seen repeatedly, ten times or more. V and J are TRBV7-6 and TRBJ1-1; D gene unclear. The germline gives CDR1 SGHVS, CDR2 FNYEAQ. The CDR3 is made up of 13 amino acids. V lost 2 bases and J 0 bases, leaving 4 bases between the germline ends. The CDR3 DNA reads as TGTGCCAGCAGCTTACAGCTGAACACTGAAGCTTTCTTT. It specifies CASSLQLNTEAFF.

The rearrangement uses TRBV7-9 and TRBJ1-2; possible D gene TRBD1, 5 bases. In germline, CDR1 is SEHNR, CDR2 FQNEAQ (reference sequence). V shed 5 bases and J shed 3 bases, with 16 bases lying between them. There are 15 residues in the CDR3. The CDR3 sequence: CASSPRGVPYYGYTF. CDR3 DNA: TGTGCCAGCAGCCCCCGGGGGGTCCCCTACTATGGCTACACCTTC.

The chain recombines TRBV27 with TRBJ2-3; TRBD1 is a possible D gene (5 bases). CDR1 is MNHEY and CDR2 is SMNVEV in the germline V gene (reference sequence). This CDR3 contains 15 residues. Deletions cut 5 bases from V and 1 base from J, with 13 bases between. CDR3 protein: CASSPPGFGTDTQYF. CDR3 nucleotide sequence: TGTGCCAGCAGTCCCCCAGGGTTTGGCACAGATACGCAGTATTTT.

The J gene is TRBJ2-2, the V gene TRBV6-1; no clear D. The CDR3 runs to 15 residues. The V end was cut by 7 bases, the J end by 3 bases, with 15 bases between. Germline loops: CDR1 MNHNS, CDR2 SASEGT. The CDR3 coding sequence is TGTGCCAGCACTCCAAGCGTAGGATACACCGGGGAGCTGTTTTTT. Translating gives CASTPSVGYTGELFF.

Concerning this clonotype: It may be a read error: a sequence one base away is much more abundant. The V gene is TRBV27, the J gene TRBJ2-3; no clear D. From germline, CDR1 is MNHEY and CDR2 SMNVEV (reference sequence). The CDR3 has 13 residues. The CDR3 region has the DNA TGTGCCATCAGTCCGTACCTCACAGATACGCAGTATTTT. Protein product: CAISPYLTDTQYF.

The chain joins TRBV27 to TRBJ1-6; tentative D call: TRBD1 (6 bases). The CDR3 sequence is 14 residues long. CDR1 is MNHEY, CDR2 SMNVEV, per germline (reference sequence). Trimming took 7 bases from V and 7 from J, leaving 14 bases between them. The DNA of the CDR3 is TGTGCCAGCAAACAGGGAGGGTCGAATTCACCCCTCCACTTT. Its protein is CASKQGGSNSPLHF.

This chain links TRBV6-5 with TRBJ2-1; D possibly corresponds to TRBD2 (6 bases). The CDR3 covers 13 residues. Germline CDR1 is MNHEY and CDR2 is SVGAGI. V lost 2 bases, J lost 8 bases, and 10 bases lay in between. CDR3 DNA: TGTGCCAGCAGTTACCAGACTAGAGATGAGCAGTTCTTC. It translates to CASSYQTRDEQFF.

There are many counts of this clonotype. A junction boundary mismatches the germline segment, possibly from a read error. The chain couples TRBV7-7 to TRBJ2-2, with 11 nucleotides matching TRBD2. This CDR3 region has 17 residues. Per germline, CDR1 SSHAT and CDR2 FNYEAQ (reference sequence). Here the CDR3 reads CASSPTSGVPNTGELFF. The DNA for the CDR3 is TGTGCTAGCAGCCCGACTAGCGGGGTACCGAACACCGGGGAGCTGTTTTTT.

The rearrangement uses TRBV4-1 and TRBJ2-5; 8 bases are a match to TRBD1. With 4 bases clipped from V and 1 base from J, the junction kept 5 bases outside the gene matches. The CDR3 totals 15 residues. CDR1 and CDR2 from the germline V gene are MGHRA and YSYEKL. CDR3 DNA: TGCGCCAGCAGCCGGACAGGGAATTGCCAAGAGACCCAGTACTTC. Its translation: CASSRTGNCQETQYF.

V is TRBV7-2 and J is TRBJ1-5; TRBD1 might be the D (6 bases). The V end lost 1 base, the J end lost 0 bases, and 13 bases lay between the germline ends. The CDR3 extends over 17 amino acids. Looked up from germline, CDR1 is SGHTA and CDR2 is FQGNSA. CDR3 nucleotides: TGTGCCAGCAGCTTAGTATTTGGACAGTTTAGCAATCAGCCCCAGCATTTT. The encoded protein is CASSLVFGQFSNQPQHF.

This clonotype has a handful of counts. The chain couples TRBV6-6 to TRBJ2-1; TRBD2 agrees at 8 bases. Germline V gene sequence: CDR1 MNHNY, CDR2 SVGAGI (reference sequence). J was trimmed by 2 bases and V by 6 bases; bases with no gene match: 12. The CDR3 is 17 amino acids. CDR3 residues: CASSSNRGGRTYNEQFF. The CDR3 DNA reads as TGTGCCAGCAGCTCTAATCGGGGGGGCCGTACCTACAATGAGCAGTTCTTC.

V usage is TRBV6-2 or TRBV6-3 and J usage is TRBJ1-1; D is unresolved. Germline V CDR1 and CDR2: MNHEY, SVGEGT. Trimming cost V 6 bases and J 0 bases, with 14 bases left between them. This CDR3 has 15 amino acids. The CDR3 DNA is TGTGCCAGCAGCCTCGCGGAGACTTTGAACACTGAAGCTTTCTTT. This codes for CASSLAETLNTEAFF.

This clonotype has more than one count but fewer than ten. This chain links TRBV28 with TRBJ1-5; possibly TRBD1 for D (6 bases). Per germline, CDR1 MDHEN and CDR2 SYDVKM. This CDR3 region has 14 residues. The ends were cut back, 6 bases at V and 0 bases at J, with 9 bases in the middle. The CDR3, as DNA: TGTGCCAGCAGGGGACAAAATAGCAATCAGCCCCAGCATTTT. Translating gives CASRGQNSNQPQHF.

The chain has TRBV27 and TRBJ1-5; a weak D match, TRBD1 (6 bases). The germline V gene has CDR1 MNHEY and CDR2 SMNVEV (reference sequence). This CDR3 contains 15 residues. Trimming cost V 1 base and J 0 bases, with 7 bases left between them. The CDR3 spells CASSLWGPSNQPQHF. Here the CDR3 DNA reads TGTGCCAGCAGTTTATGGGGGCCTAGCAATCAGCCCCAGCATTTT.

A few counts support this clonotype. The chain's CDR3 is CASSYSSSGELFF. CDR3 nucleotides: TGTGCCAGCAGTTACTCTAGCAGCGGGGAGCTGTTTTTT. The chain joins TRBV6-5 to TRBJ2-2; no definite D call. The germline gives CDR1 MNHEY, CDR2 SVGAGI. The CDR3 has 13 amino acids. V lost 0 bases to trimming and J lost 7 bases, with 6 bases between them.

The CDR3 is CVTSGTEAFF. CDR3 nucleotide sequence: TGTGTAACGTCGGGCACTGAAGCTTTCTTT. The chain joins TRBV6-6 to TRBJ1-1; D is unclear. The CDR3 is 10 amino acids. Per germline, CDR1 MNHNY and CDR2 SVGAGI (reference sequence).

This clonotype was observed a few times. The chain uses TRBV7-6 and TRBJ2-1, with a tentative D call TRBD1 (5 bases). Looked up from germline, CDR1 is SGHVS and CDR2 is FNYEAQ. V gave up 6 bases and J gave up 4 bases, with 19 bases separating them. The CDR3 has 16 residues. The CDR3 is CASRPAYPRGYNEQFF. DNA of the CDR3: TGTGCCAGCAGACCCGCCTACCCAAGGGGATACAATGAGCAGTTCTTC.

A word on this clonotype: A much more abundant neighbour one base away suggests this may be a read error. The genes are TRBV7-6 and TRBJ1-1; D not certain. Germline CDR1 and CDR2: SGHVS and FNYEAQ. The length of the CDR3 is 12 residues. The CDR3 region has the DNA TGTGTCAGTTCGGGTGGGGACACTGAAGCTTTCTTT. Translation: CVSSGGDTEAFF.

A few counts support this clonotype. In nucleotides, the CDR3 is TGTGCCCAACCCCGGTACGAGCAGTACGTC. It is translated as CAQPRYEQYV. The chain uses TRBV7-2 and TRBJ2-7; D remains unclear. The CDR3 spans 10 residues. V was pared by 11 bases and J by 4 bases, with 9 bases between. CDR1 and CDR2 from the germline V gene are SGHTA and FQGNSA.

The chain uses TRBV6-6 and TRBJ1-5, with a tentative D call TRBD1 (5 bases). The CDR3 runs to 15 residues. Germline-derived CDR1 and CDR2 are MNHNY and SVGAGI (reference sequence). The V end was cut by 5 bases, the J end by 5 bases, with 16 bases between. CDR3 region: CASSAIGAGDQPQHF. The CDR3 DNA is TGTGCCAGCAGTGCAATAGGGGCTGGTGATCAGCCCCAGCATTTT.